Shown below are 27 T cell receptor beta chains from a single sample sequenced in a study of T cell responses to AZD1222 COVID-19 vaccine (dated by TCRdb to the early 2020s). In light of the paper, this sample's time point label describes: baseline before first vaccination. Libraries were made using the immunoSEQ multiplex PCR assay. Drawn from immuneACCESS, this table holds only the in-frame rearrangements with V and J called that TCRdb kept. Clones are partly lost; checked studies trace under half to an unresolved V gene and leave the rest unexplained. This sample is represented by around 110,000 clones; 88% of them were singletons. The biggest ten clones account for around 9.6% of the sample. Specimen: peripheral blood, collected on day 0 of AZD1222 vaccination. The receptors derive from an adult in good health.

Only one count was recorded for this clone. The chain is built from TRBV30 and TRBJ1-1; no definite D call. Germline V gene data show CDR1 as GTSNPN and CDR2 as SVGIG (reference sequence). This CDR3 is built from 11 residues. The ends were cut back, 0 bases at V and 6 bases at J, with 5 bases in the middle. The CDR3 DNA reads TGTGCCTGGAGTGTTTTGGCTGAAGCTTTCTTT. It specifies CAWSVLAEAFF.

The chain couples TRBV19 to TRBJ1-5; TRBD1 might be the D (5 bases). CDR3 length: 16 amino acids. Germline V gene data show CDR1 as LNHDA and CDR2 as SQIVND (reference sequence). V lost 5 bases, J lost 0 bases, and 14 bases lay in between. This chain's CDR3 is CASSPRVGVSNQPQHF. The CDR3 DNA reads TGTGCCAGTAGTCCCCGGGTGGGGGTTAGCAATCAGCCCCAGCATTTT.

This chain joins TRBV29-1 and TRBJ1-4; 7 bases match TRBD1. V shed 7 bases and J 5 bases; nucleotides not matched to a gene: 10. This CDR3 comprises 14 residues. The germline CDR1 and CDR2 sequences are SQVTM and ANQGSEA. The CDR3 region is CSAGGGTANEKLFF. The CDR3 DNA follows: TGCAGCGCTGGGGGGGGGACAGCAAATGAAAAACTGTTTTTT.

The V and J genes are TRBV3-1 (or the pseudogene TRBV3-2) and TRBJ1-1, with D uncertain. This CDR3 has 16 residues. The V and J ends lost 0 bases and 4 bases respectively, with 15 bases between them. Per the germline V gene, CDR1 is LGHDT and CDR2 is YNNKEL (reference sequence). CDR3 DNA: TGTGCCAGCAGCCAAGACTTTTCGGGTTGGGGCACTGAAGCTTTCTTT. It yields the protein CASSQDFSGWGTEAFF.

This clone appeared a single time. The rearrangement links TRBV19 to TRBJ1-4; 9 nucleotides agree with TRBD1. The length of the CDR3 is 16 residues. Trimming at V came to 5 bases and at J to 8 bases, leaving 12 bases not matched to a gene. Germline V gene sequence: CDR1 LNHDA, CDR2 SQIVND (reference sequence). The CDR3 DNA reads TGTGCCAGTAGTGCGGGACAGGGAGGGGTCACGGAAAAACTGTTTTTT. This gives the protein CASSAGQGGVTEKLFF.

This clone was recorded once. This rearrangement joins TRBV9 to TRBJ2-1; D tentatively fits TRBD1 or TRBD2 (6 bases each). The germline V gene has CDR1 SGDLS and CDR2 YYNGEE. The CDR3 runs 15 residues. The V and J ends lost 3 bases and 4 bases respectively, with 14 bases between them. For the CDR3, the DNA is TGTGCCAGCAGCGAGGGGGGACTTAATTACAATGAGCAGTTCTTC. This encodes CASSEGGLNYNEQFF. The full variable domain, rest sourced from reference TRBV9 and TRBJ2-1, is DSGVTQTPKHLITATGQRVTLRCSPRSGDLSVYWYQQSLDQGLQFLIQYYNGEERAKGNILERFSAQQFPDLHSELNLSSLELGDSALYFCASSEGGLNYNEQFFGPGTRLTVL.

This CDR3 is CASSRPRTKGNGYTF. CDR3 bases: TGTGCCAGCAGTCGTCCCCGGACGAAAGGAAATGGCTACACCTTC. The chain couples TRBV27 to TRBJ1-2; D ambiguous. The CDR3 runs 15 residues. The ends were cut back, 5 bases at V and 6 bases at J, with 19 bases in the middle. Germline CDR1 reads MNHEY; CDR2 reads SMNVEV (reference sequence).

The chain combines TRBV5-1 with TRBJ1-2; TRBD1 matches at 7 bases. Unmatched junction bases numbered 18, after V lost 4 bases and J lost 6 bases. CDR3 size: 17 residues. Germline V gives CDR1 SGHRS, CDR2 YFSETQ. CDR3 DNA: TGCGCCAGCAGCAAGTCGCCTCGACAGGGTGGGCGAGATGGCTACACCTTC. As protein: CASSKSPRQGGRDGYTF.

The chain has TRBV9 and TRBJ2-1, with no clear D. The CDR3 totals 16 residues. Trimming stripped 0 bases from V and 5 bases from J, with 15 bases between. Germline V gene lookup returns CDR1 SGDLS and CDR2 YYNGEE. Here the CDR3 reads CASSVEAYYRDNEQFF. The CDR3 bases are TGTGCCAGCAGCGTAGAGGCCTACTATAGGGACAATGAGCAGTTCTTC.

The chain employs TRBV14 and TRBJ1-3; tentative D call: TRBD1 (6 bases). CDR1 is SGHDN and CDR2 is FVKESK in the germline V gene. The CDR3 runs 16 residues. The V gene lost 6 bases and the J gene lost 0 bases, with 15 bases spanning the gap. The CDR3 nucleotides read TGTGCCAGCAGTCAACAGGGTCCCGGCTCTGGAAACACCATATATTTT. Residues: CASSQQGPGSGNTIYF.

The CDR3 region has the DNA TGCGCCAGCAGCCCAGGGGAGGGACAGTCTAGCACAGATACGCAGTATTTT. It codes for CASSPGEGQSSTDTQYF. The V gene is TRBV5-1, the J gene TRBJ2-3; possibly TRBD1 or TRBD2 for D (7 bases each). In germline, CDR1 is SGHRS, CDR2 YFSETQ. The CDR3 has 17 amino acids. The V gene lost 4 bases and the J gene lost 0 bases, with 18 bases spanning the gap.

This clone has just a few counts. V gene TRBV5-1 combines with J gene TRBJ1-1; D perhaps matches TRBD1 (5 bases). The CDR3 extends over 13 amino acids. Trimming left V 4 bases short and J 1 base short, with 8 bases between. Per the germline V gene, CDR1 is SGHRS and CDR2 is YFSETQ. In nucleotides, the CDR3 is TGCGCCAGCAGCATCGGGGGGAACACTGAAGCTTTCTTT. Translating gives CASSIGGNTEAFF.

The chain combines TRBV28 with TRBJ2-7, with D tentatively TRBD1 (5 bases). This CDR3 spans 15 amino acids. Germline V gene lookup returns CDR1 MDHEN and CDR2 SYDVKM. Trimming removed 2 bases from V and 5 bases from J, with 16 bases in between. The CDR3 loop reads CASSLKGRVGNEQYF. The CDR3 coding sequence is TGTGCCAGCAGTTTAAAAGGCAGGGTTGGCAACGAGCAGTACTTC.

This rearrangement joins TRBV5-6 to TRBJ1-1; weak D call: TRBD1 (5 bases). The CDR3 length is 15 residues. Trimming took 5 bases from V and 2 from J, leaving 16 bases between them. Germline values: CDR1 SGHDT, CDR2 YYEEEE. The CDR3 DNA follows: TGTGCCAGCAGAAAATGGGACCGCCGAAACACTGAAGCTTTCTTT. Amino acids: CASRKWDRRNTEAFF.

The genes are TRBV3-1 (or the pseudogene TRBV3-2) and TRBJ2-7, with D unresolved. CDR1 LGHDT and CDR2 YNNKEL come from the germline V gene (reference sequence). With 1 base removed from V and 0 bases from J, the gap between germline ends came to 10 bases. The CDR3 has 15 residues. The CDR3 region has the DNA TGTGCCAGCAGCCAAGGTCTCATGTACTCCTACGAGCAGTACTTC. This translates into CASSQGLMYSYEQYF.

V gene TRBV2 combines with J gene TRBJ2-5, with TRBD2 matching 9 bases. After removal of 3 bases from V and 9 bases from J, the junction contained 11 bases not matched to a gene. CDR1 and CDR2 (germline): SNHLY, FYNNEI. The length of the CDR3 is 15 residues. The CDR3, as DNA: TGTGCCAGCAGTGATTGGCTAGCGGGGAATGGGGCCCAGTACTTC. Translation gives CASSDWLAGNGAQYF.

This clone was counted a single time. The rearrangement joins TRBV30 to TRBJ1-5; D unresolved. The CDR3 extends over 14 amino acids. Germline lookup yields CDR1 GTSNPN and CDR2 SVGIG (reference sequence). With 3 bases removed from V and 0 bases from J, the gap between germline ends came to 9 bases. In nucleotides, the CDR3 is TGTGCCTGGAGGTCCCCGTATAGCAATCAGCCCCAGCATTTT. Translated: CAWRSPYSNQPQHF.

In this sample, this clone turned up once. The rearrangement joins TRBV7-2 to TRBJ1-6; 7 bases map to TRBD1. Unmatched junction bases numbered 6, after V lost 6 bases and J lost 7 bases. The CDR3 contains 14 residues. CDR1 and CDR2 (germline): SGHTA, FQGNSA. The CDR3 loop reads CASRPNRGNSPLHF. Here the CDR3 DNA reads TGTGCCAGCAGACCAAACAGGGGAAATTCACCCCTCCACTTT.

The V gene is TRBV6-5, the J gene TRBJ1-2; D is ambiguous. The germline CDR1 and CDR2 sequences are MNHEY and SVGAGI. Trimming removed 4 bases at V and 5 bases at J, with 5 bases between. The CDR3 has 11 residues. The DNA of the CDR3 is TGTGCCAGCAGTTCCACTTATGGCTACACCTTC. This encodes CASSSTYGYTF.

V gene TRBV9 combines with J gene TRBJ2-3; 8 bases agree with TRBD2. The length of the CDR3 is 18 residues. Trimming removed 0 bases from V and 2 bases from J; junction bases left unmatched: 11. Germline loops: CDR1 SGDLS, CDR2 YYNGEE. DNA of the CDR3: TGTGCCAGCAGCGTAGCTACCTCGAGCGGGGGATCCACAGATACGCAGTATTTT. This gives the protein CASSVATSSGGSTDTQYF.

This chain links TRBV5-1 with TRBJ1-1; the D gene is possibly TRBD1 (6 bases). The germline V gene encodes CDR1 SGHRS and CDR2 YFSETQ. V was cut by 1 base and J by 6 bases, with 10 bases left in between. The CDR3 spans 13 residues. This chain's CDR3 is CASSLTGRAEAFF. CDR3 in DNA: TGCGCCAGCAGCTTGACAGGGAGGGCTGAAGCTTTCTTT.

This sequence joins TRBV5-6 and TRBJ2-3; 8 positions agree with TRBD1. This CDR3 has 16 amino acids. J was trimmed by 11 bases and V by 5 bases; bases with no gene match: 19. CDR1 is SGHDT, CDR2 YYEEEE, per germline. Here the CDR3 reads CASSDMIAGGDSMQYF. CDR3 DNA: TGTGCCAGCAGTGATATGATCGCAGGGGGCGATTCTATGCAGTATTTT. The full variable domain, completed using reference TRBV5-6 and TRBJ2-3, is DAGVTQSPTHLIKTRGQQVTLRCSPKSGHDTVSWYQQALGQGPQFIFQYYEEEERQRGNFPDRFSGHQFPNYSSELNVNALLLGDSALYLCASSDMIAGGDSMQYFGPGTRLTVL.

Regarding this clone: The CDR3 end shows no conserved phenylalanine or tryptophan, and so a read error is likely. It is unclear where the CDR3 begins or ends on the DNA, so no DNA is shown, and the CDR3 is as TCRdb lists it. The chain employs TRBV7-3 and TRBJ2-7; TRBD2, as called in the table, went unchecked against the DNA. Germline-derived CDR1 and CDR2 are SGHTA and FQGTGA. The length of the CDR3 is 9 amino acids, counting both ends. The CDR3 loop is CASSPDAGL.

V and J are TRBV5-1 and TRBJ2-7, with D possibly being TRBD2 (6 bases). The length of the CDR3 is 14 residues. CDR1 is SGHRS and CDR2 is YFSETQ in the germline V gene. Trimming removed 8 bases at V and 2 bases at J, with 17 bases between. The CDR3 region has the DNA TGCGCCAGTCGCGGGACCACGAGCCCCTACGAGCAGTACTTC. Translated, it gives CASRGTTSPYEQYF.

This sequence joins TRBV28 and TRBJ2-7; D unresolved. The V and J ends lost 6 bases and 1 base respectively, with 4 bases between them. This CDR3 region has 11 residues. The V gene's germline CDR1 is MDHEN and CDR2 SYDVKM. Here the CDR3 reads CASRRSYEQYF. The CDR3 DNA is TGTGCCAGCAGAAGGTCCTACGAGCAGTACTTC.

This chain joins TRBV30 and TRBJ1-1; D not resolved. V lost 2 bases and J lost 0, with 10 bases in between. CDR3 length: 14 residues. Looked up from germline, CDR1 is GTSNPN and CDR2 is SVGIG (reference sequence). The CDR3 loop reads CAWSSYPLNTEAFF. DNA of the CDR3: TGTGCCTGGAGTTCATACCCCTTGAACACTGAAGCTTTCTTT.

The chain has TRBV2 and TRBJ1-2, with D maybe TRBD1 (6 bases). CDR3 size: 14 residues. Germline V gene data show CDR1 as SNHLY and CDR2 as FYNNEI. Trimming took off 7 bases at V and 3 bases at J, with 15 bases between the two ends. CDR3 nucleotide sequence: TGTGCCAGCACGAGCGGGGGGGCCTACTATGGCTACACCTTC. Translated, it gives CASTSGGAYYGYTF.